This TCR beta chain was profiled in a study of Graves' ophthalmopathy and Graves' hyperthyroidism. Study-wide findings and caveats: Ophthalmopathy progression cases were predicted by the model with 70.59% sensitivity and roughly 72% specificity. In blood, most expanded thyroid clonotypes above 0.001 frequency were also detected.

This clonotype was observed at least ten times. The antigen remains undetermined. The TCR beta CDR3 regions underwent amplification from RNA transcripts. First-round RT-PCR with HTBI primers preceded a second-round multiplex PCR. TCRdb re-called the multiplex PCR reads with MiXCR, one entry per CDR3 protein. Of some 390,000 distinct CDR3 sequences listed, around 19% were seen once; the top ten hold about 1.4%. The CDR3 loop spans 11 amino acids. In germline, CDR1 is SQVTM, CDR2 ANQGSEA. The V end was cut by 8 bases, the J end by 7 bases, with 14 bases between. Enrollment excluded any patients with other autoimmune diseases, uncontrolled infections, pregnancy or lactation.

The J gene is TRBJ1-2, the V gene TRBV29-1, with D hard to call. The TCR comes from a woman aged 18-29 years with Graves' ophthalmopathy. The specimen sequenced was peripheral blood. Here the CDR3 reads CSSGEAGGYTF. The CDR3 nucleotides are TGCAGCTCCGGGGAGGCGGGTGGCTACACCTTC.